This is a list of T cell receptor beta chains from one sample in a study of T cells in Graves' hyperthyroidism and ophthalmopathy. TCRdb reprocessed the multiplex PCR reads via MiXCR and lists one record per CDR3 protein. The profile shows over 400,000 distinct CDR3 sequences, 14% to 15% of them singletons. Material: blood. These receptors all come from a man in his late teens or twenties with Graves' ophthalmopathy. Each CDR3 is given with its conserved first and last residue. The D gene is left open where the match is weak. Clone size is given for some rows only: seen once, a few or many times, or a class if the clone is expanded.

j_call,cdr3_length,d_call,v_call,clone_size,cdr3_nt,cdr3_aa
TRBJ2-5,13,TRBD2,TRBV3-1,few,TGTGCCAGCAGCCATCCTAGCGGCGAGACCCAGTACTTC,CASSHPSGETQYF
TRBJ2-3,15,.,TRBV6-1,many,TGTGCCAGCATCCGTCAAGGGGGAGGCACAGATACGCAGTATTTT,CASIRQGGGTDTQYF
TRBJ2-2,14,TRBD2,TRBV5-1,.,TGCGCCAGCAGCTCGGCTAGCGGCACCGGGGAGCTGTTTTTT,CASSSASGTGELFF
TRBJ2-1,16,TRBD2,TRBV2,many,TGTGCCAGCAGTGGAATAAGCGGGGTCTCCTACAATGAGCAGTTCTTC,CASSGISGVSYNEQFF
TRBJ2-2,15,.,TRBV5-1,many,TGCGCCAGCAGCTTGTATTCGGGGGACACCGGGGAGCTGTTTTTT,CASSLYSGDTGELFF
TRBJ2-4,14,.,TRBV20-1,.,TGCGGTGGGGGGGGGGGCCAGGGGGGAAACATTCAGTACTTC,CGGGGGQGGNIQYF
TRBJ2-1,13,TRBD2,TRBV6-1,.,TGTGCCAGCAGCGTGGGACTAGCAAATGAGCAGTTCTTC,CASSVGLANEQFF
TRBJ1-1,18,.,TRBV6-1,many,TGTGCCAGCAGTGCTGCCCCGGGGCAGGGGAGCAAAGACACTGAAGCTTTCTTT,CASSAAPGQGSKDTEAFF
TRBJ1-1,16,TRBD1,TRBV7-9,.,TGTGCCAGCAGCATACTCCGGACAGGGGGTAACACTGAAGCTTTCTTT,CASSILRTGGNTEAFF
TRBJ2-7,15,.,TRBV7-9,few,TGTGCCAGCAGCCCCTCGGCGGGGCGCTCCTACGAGCAGTACTTC,CASSPSAGRSYEQYF
TRBJ2-1,13,.,TRBV5-1,once,TGCGCCAGCAGTTTTGTAGGTCTGGATGAGCAGTTCTTC,CASSFVGLDEQFF
TRBJ2-4,22,.,TRBV24-1,.,TGTGCCACCAGTCCCGGAGAAGTGGGGGCGAACTTTTTTGGGCTAGCCAAAAACATTCAGTACTTC,CATSPGEVGANFFGLAKNIQYF
TRBJ2-1,14,.,TRBV6-4,.,TGTGCCAGCAGTGACCCTACAGGGTACGATGAGCAGTTCTTC,CASSDPTGYDEQFF
TRBJ1-5,15,.,TRBV20-1,many,TGCAGTGCTAGTGAAGGAGCCGGGACGATGCAGCCCCAGCATTTT,CSASEGAGTMQPQHF
TRBJ2-1,17,TRBD2,TRBV11-2,many,TGTGCCAGCAGCCCGGGGGTAGCGGGAGGGCCGGACAATGAGCAGTTCTTC,CASSPGVAGGPDNEQFF
TRBJ2-5,16,TRBD2,TRBV7-9,many,TGTGCCAGCAGCTTAGCAGGACTAGCGGGAATGGAGACCCAGTACTTC,CASSLAGLAGMETQYF
TRBJ1-4,16,TRBD1,TRBV5-1,few,TGCGCCAGCAGCAGGGACAGCCCGAAGATGGGTGAAAAACTGTTTTTT,CASSRDSPKMGEKLFF
TRBJ1-2,13,.,TRBV7-9,few,TGTGCCAGCAGCCGGGGGGCTGGGACCGGCTACACCTTC,CASSRGAGTGYTF
TRBJ1-1,15,.,TRBV5-1,.,TGCGCCAGCAGCTCCCTGACGGCCATGAACACTGAAGCTTTCTTT,CASSSLTAMNTEAFF
TRBJ2-2,14,.,TRBV6-1,few,TGTGCCAGCAGAAGGGACCACGTCACCGGGGAGCTGTTTTTT,CASRRDHVTGELFF
TRBJ2-7,13,.,TRBV3-1,many,TGTGCCAGCAGCCAAGGGTGGACAGCCGAGCAGTACTTC,CASSQGWTAEQYF
TRBJ2-7,13,.,TRBV6-1,.,TGTGCCAGCAGCAACAGGGCCCCGGGTGAGCAGTACTTC,CASSNRAPGEQYF
TRBJ2-1,15,.,TRBV19,few,TGTGCCAGTAGTATCTTTGGCGGGGCCAGCGATGAGCAGTTCTTC,CASSIFGGASDEQFF
TRBJ2-7,16,.,TRBV4-1,few,TGCGCCAGCAGCCAAGGGCTCGGACAGCGCTCCTACGAGCAGTACTTC,CASSQGLGQRSYEQYF
TRBJ2-7,14,TRBD1,TRBV20-1,.,TGCAGTGCCACGACGCAGGGGGCTGACGACGAGCAGTACTTC,CSATTQGADDEQYF
TRBJ1-4,14,.,TRBV7-9,.,TGTGCCAGCAGCTTACAGGGAGGTTATGAAAAACTGTTTTTT,CASSLQGGYEKLFF
TRBJ1-3,15,.,TRBV5-5,.,TGTGCCAGCAGCCCTACTGAACACTCTGGAAACACCATATATTTT,CASSPTEHSGNTIYF
TRBJ1-1,13,.,TRBV12-3/TRBV12-4,few,TGTGCCAGCACCAACGACCTTAACACTGAAGCTTTCTTT,CASTNDLNTEAFF
TRBJ2-2,19,TRBD2,TRBV7-9,.,TGTGCCAGCAGCCTATCCCTAGCGGGGGGGTCCTGGGTTAGCGGGGAGCTGTTTTTT,CASSLSLAGGSWVSGELFF
TRBJ2-1,15,TRBD2,TRBV7-9,few,TGTGCCAGCAGCTTAGTTAGCGGGAGCTACGATGAGCAGTTCTTC,CASSLVSGSYDEQFF
TRBJ2-2,14,.,TRBV9,.,TGTGCCAGCAGCGGCCGGGACCTCACCGGGGAGCTGTTTTTT,CASSGRDLTGELFF
TRBJ1-1,14,TRBD1,TRBV7-3,many,TGTGCCAGCAGCCCAAGACAGGGATCGCCTGAAGCTTTCTTT,CASSPRQGSPEAFF
TRBJ1-5,13,.,TRBV29-1,.,TGCAGCGTTGAGTTAAGTAGCAATCAGCCCCAGCATTTT,CSVELSSNQPQHF
TRBJ2-7,14,.,TRBV5-1,many,TGCGCCAGCAGCTTGGTATTGCAGTCGTACGAGCAGTACTTC,CASSLVLQSYEQYF
TRBJ2-3,16,TRBD2,TRBV3-1,few,TGTGCCAGCAGCCGGACTAGCGGGGGGGACGCAGATACGCAGTATTTT,CASSRTSGGDADTQYF
TRBJ2-1,15,TRBD2,TRBV3-1,many,TGTGCCAGCAGCCATAGTAGCGGGAGTAAAAATGAGCAGTTCTTC,CASSHSSGSKNEQFF
TRBJ1-6,15,TRBD1,TRBV5-1,many,TGCGCCAGCAGCTCGCAGGGGGCGCTTAATTCACCCCTCCACTTT,CASSSQGALNSPLHF
TRBJ2-1,12,.,TRBV3-1,.,TGTGCCAGCAGCCTTTATTCGCATGAGCAGTTCTTC,CASSLYSHEQFF
TRBJ1-2,13,.,TRBV20-1,many,TGCAGTGCTAGAGCAGGGACAACCTATGGCTACACCTTC,CSARAGTTYGYTF
TRBJ2-3,12,.,TRBV7-2,many,TGTGCCAGCAGCTGGAGCACAGATACGCAGTATTTT,CASSWSTDTQYF
TRBJ2-7,14,.,TRBV30,few,TGTGCCTGGAGGGTATACAACAGTTACTACGAGCAGTACTTC,CAWRVYNSYYEQYF
TRBJ2-5,17,TRBD2,TRBV5-5,many,TGTGCCAGCAGCTCCGGGACTAGCGGGGGGCGACAAGAGACCCAGTACTTC,CASSSGTSGGRQETQYF
TRBJ1-1,13,.,TRBV5-1,many,TGCGCCAGCAGCATTCCGGGACGCACTGAAGCTTTCTTT,CASSIPGRTEAFF
TRBJ2-1,16,TRBD1,TRBV28,few,TGTGCCAGCAGTAACCCCGGGACAGACCTTTACAATGAGCAGCTCTTC,CASSNPGTDLYNEQLF
TRBJ1-5,13,.,TRBV7-2,many,TGTGCCAGCAGCTTAGTAAGCAATCAGCCCCAGCATTTT,CASSLVSNQPQHF
TRBJ2-5,17,TRBD2,TRBV19,.,TGTGCCAGTAGTATAGCAAGACTAGCGGGGGGGCGAGAGACCCAGTACTTC,CASSIARLAGGRETQYF
TRBJ1-1,16,TRBD1,TRBV27,many,TGTGCCAGCAGTTTCCCAAAGGACAGGGGTGGCACTGAAGCTTTCTTT,CASSFPKDRGGTEAFF
TRBJ1-3,13,.,TRBV29-1,.,TGCAGCGCCAATGAGGCCACTGGAAACACCATATATTTT,CSANEATGNTIYF
TRBJ1-4,15,.,TRBV6-1,.,TGTGCCAGCAGTTCGGGACCCTCCTCTAATGAAAAACTGTTTTTT,CASSSGPSSNEKLFF
TRBJ1-1,15,TRBD1,TRBV7-3,many,TGTGCCAGCAGCCCTCGAGGACAGGGGAACACTGAAGCTTTCTTT,CASSPRGQGNTEAFF
TRBJ1-3,15,.,TRBV7-3,.,TGTGCCAGCAGCTCAAATGGGGTTTCAGGAAACACCATATATTTT,CASSSNGVSGNTIYF
TRBJ1-1,15,.,TRBV9,.,TGTGCCAGCAGCGTAGAGGGGACATTGGGAGTAGCAGCTTTCTTT,CASSVEGTLGVAAFF
TRBJ2-7,13,.,TRBV7-9,.,TGTGCCAGCACCTCGGTCGGGGTGCACGAGCAGTACTTC,CASTSVGVHEQYF
TRBJ2-5,14,.,TRBV10-2,few,TGCGCCAGCGACCGGGACGTACTTGGATCGACCCAGTACTTC,CASDRDVLGSTQYF
TRBJ2-1,17,TRBD2,TRBV4-3,.,TGCGCCAGCAGCCAAGGAATCAGGCTAGCGGGCTCTAGTGAGCAGTTCTTC,CASSQGIRLAGSSEQFF
TRBJ2-7,14,.,TRBV3-1,many,TGTGCCAGCAGCCGGGCCAGGGTTTCCTACGAGCAGTACTTC,CASSRARVSYEQYF
TRBJ2-5,15,.,TRBV19,.,TGTGCCAGTAGCGTTGGCTCGATCCCTCAAGAGACCCAGTACTTC,CASSVGSIPQETQYF
TRBJ2-5,14,TRBD2,TRBV20-1,many,TGCAGTGCTAGTAGCGGGAGGGGAGGGGAGACCCAGTACTTC,CSASSGRGGETQYF
TRBJ2-5,15,TRBD2,TRBV11-2,many,TGTGCCAGCAGCTGGGGGACTAGCAGGGGGGAGACCCAGTACTTC,CASSWGTSRGETQYF
TRBJ1-5,16,.,TRBV27,.,TGTGCCAGCAGTGATGCCTCTGGGGGCAGCAATCAGCCCCAGCATTTT,CASSDASGGSNQPQHF